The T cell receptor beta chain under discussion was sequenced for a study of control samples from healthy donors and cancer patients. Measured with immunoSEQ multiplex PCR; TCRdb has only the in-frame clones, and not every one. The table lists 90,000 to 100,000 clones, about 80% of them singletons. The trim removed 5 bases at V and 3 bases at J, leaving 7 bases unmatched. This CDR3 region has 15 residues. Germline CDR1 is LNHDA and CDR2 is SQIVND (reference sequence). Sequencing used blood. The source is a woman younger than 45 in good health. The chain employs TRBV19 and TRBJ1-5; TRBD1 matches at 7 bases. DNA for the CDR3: TGTGCCAGTAGTCTCGTGGGACAGAACAATCAGCCCCAGCATTTT. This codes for CASSLVGQNNQPQHF.